The clone carrying this TCR beta chain was seen more than once but under ten times. Antigen: not known. Germline V gene sequence: CDR1 MDHEN, CDR2 SYDVKM. Trimming cost V 5 bases and J 5 bases, with 12 bases left between them. The CDR3 contains 13 residues. Diagnostic decisions used clinical symptoms, serum thyroxine and TRAb, thyroid ultrasound and orbital computed tomography. This record belongs to a study of T cells in Graves' hyperthyroidism and ophthalmopathy. Findings and limits, study-wide: In the analysis, a 13 V-J model separated ophthalmopathy from stable hyperthyroidism. Most expanded thyroid clonotypes above 0.001 recurred in blood.

Template material for amplifying TCR beta CDR3 regions consisted of RNA transcripts. The primer set for the first-round RT-PCR of the TCR CDR3 was HTBI. TCRdb reprocessed the multiplex PCR reads via MiXCR and lists one record per CDR3 protein. Among approximately 510,000 distinct CDR3 sequences, around 43% were seen once, and the ten largest hold about two fifths. Sequenced sample: peripheral blood or thyroid tissue (not recorded which). The TCR originated in an adult woman with Graves' disease, either hyperthyroidism or ophthalmopathy (not recorded which). J is TRBJ1-1 and V is TRBV28; D ambiguous. CDR3 DNA sequence: TGTGCCAGCAGTAAGGTTTGGGGAACTGAAGCTTTCTTT. As protein: CASSKVWGTEAFF.